Presented here are 6 T cell receptor beta chains from one specimen sequenced in a study of OX40 agonist ivuxolimab in advanced cancers. Profiling relied on immunoSEQ multiplex PCR, and the TCRdb table lists in-frame clones only, not all of them. The sample has 76,000 or so clones; approximately 85% are singletons. Sequencing was performed on CD4+ or CD8+ T cells sorted from blood, taken in a trial of the OX40 agonist ivuxolimab. All receptors derive from an adult with an advanced solid tumor such as melanoma, head and neck, liver or kidney cancer.

This chain joins TRBV27 and TRBJ1-5; TRBD1 is a possible D gene (6 bases). V lost 6 bases to trimming and J lost 3 bases, with 12 bases between them. Germline V gives CDR1 MNHEY, CDR2 SMNVEV (reference sequence). The CDR3 is 14 amino acids. DNA for the CDR3: TGTGCCAGCAGACCTACAGGGTTCAATCAGCCCCAGCATTTT. Its translation is CASRPTGFNQPQHF.

The J gene is TRBJ1-2, the V gene TRBV12-1. TRBV12-1 is termed a pseudogene. This CDR3 is built from 17 residues. CDR3 bases: TGTGCCAGCAGCGTGGGGATGGGCAGAACCTCTAACTATGGCTACACCTTC. It codes for CASSVGMGRTSNYGYTF.

The chain employs TRBV29-1 and TRBJ2-1, with 7 positions matching TRBD1. Trimming cost V 4 bases and J 7 bases; bases outside gene matches: 10. Germline V lookup: CDR1 SQVTM, CDR2 ANQGSEA. This CDR3 has 14 residues. The CDR3 here is CSVATGMGFNEQFF. DNA for the CDR3: TGCAGCGTTGCGACAGGGATGGGGTTTAATGAGCAGTTCTTC.

The chain uses TRBV6-6 and TRBJ2-3, with TRBD2 matching 12 bases. V shed 0 bases and J 11 bases; nucleotides not matched to a gene: 3. The CDR3 is 14 amino acids. From germline, CDR1 is MNHNY and CDR2 SVGAGI (reference sequence). CDR3 residues: CASSYSTSGGGQYF. The CDR3 coding sequence is TGTGCCAGCAGTTACTCGACTAGCGGGGGCGGGCAGTATTTT.

The rearrangement uses TRBV6-6 and TRBJ2-3; D perhaps matches TRBD2 (6 bases). Per the germline V gene, CDR1 is MNHNY and CDR2 is SVGAGI (reference sequence). V was clipped by 8 bases and J by 1 base, with 10 bases between them. The CDR3 loop spans 13 amino acids. CDR3 sequence reads: CASESGGTDTQYF. The CDR3, as DNA: TGTGCCAGCGAGTCGGGGGGCACAGATACGCAGTATTTT.

The V call is TRBV6-1, the J call TRBJ2-7; no reliable D call. This CDR3 has 13 amino acids. From germline, CDR1 is MNHNS and CDR2 SASEGT. Deletions cut 3 bases from V and 4 bases from J, with 10 bases between. This chain's CDR3 is CASSDPLSYEQYF. The CDR3, as DNA: TGTGCCAGCAGTGACCCCCTTTCGTACGAGCAGTACTTC.